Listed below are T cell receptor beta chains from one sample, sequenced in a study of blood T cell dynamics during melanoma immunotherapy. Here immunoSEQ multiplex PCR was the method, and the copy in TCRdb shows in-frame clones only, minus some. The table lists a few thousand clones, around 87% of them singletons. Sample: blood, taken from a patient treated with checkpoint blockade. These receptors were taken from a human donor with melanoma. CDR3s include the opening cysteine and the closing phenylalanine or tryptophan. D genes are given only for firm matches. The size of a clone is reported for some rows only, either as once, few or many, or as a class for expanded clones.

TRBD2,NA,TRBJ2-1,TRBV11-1,TGTGCCAGCAGCTATAGCGGGAGTTCCTACAATGAGCAGTTCTTC,CASSYSGSSYNEQFF
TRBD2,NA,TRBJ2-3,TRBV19,TGTGCCAGTACTCCTAGCGGGAGGACCACAGATACGCAGTATTTT,CASTPSGRTTDTQYF
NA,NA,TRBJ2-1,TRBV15,TGTGCCACCAGCAGAGATATGCCAGGGGTCAATGAGCAGTTCTTC,CATSRDMPGVNEQFF
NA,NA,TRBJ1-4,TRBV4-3,TGCGCCAGCAGCCAAGTTTTAGAGGGGGAACTGTTTTTT,CASSQVLEGELFF
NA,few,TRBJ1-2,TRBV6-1,TGTGCCAGCAGTGATGGCCCGGTAGGGTATGGCTACACCTTC,CASSDGPVGYGYTF
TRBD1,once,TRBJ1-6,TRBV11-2,TGTGCCAGCAGCTCATACTACGTCGACAGGGAGGGCTCACCCCTCCACTTT,CASSSYYVDREGSPLHF
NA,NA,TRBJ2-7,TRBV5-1,TGCGCCAGCAGCTTGGGAGTTATATACGATGGGAGCCACGAGCAGTACTTC,CASSLGVIYDGSHEQYF
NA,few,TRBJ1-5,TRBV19,TGTGCCAGTAACGACCGACGGGGGGGTCAGCCCCAGCATTTT,CASNDRRGGQPQHF
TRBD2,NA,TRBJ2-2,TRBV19,TGTGCCAGTAGTATAGATGTACTAGCGGGAGAAGTCGACACCGGGGAGCTGTTTTTT,CASSIDVLAGEVDTGELFF
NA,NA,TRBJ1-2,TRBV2,TGTGCCAGCATTGTTGCCATGGGTCGAAGAAGACGGGACGTCCACTATGGCTACACCTTC,CASIVAMGRRRRDVHYGYTF
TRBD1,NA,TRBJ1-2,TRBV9,TGTGCCAGCAGCCGGGGACAGCCAATTAACTATGGCTACACCTTC,CASSRGQPINYGYTF
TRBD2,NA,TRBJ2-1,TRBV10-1,TGCGCCAGCAGTGAGTTTCGGACTAGCGGGACCAATGAGCAGTTCTTC,CASSEFRTSGTNEQFF